The 9 T cell receptor beta chains in this list originate from one sample, sequenced in a study of blood T cell repertoires in COVID-19. The table came from immunoSEQ multiplex PCR; TCRdb's copy has only in-frame clones and leaves some out. Among about 270,000 clones listed, approximately 92% were seen once. Specimen: PBMCs or T cells enriched from blood (not recorded which). These receptors came from a woman younger than 30 who had recovered from COVID-19.

This chain connects TRBV11-3 to TRBJ2-1; the D is unclear. Trimming stripped 5 bases from V and 5 bases from J, with 13 bases between. This CDR3 contains 14 residues. The germline CDR1 and CDR2 sequences are SGHNT and YENEEA. The CDR3 spells CASSATLAHNEQFF. CDR3 DNA: TGTGCCAGCAGCGCGACTTTAGCACACAATGAGCAGTTCTTC.

The chain employs TRBV9 and TRBJ1-6; D is unresolved. From germline, CDR1 is SGDLS and CDR2 YYNGEE. The V end was cut by 4 bases, the J end by 6 bases, with 8 bases between. The CDR3 has 13 residues. CDR3: CASSYSSNSPLHF. The CDR3 bases are TGTGCCAGCAGCTATAGTTCTAATTCACCCCTCCACTTT.

About this clone itself: At one end the junction does not follow the germline gene, possibly because of a read error. The chain couples TRBV6-5 to TRBJ2-7; D possibly corresponds to TRBD1 (6 bases). Germline values: CDR1 MNHEY, CDR2 SVGAGI. The CDR3 spans 11 residues. As DNA, the CDR3 is TGTGCCAGCACCAACCTGGACAGTCAGGGCTTC. Translated: CASTNLDSQGF.

This chain joins TRBV4-1 and TRBJ2-7; 8 bases agree with TRBD1. The CDR3 sequence is 14 residues long. CDR1 and CDR2 from the germline V gene are MGHRA and YSYEKL. J was trimmed by 3 bases and V by 3 bases; bases with no gene match: 4. CDR3 DNA: TGCGCCAGCAGCCAGGGACAGGCCTACTACGAGCAGTACTTC. It yields the protein CASSQGQAYYEQYF.

V usage is TRBV7-8 and J usage is TRBJ1-2; 12 bases fit TRBD1. CDR3 length: 14 residues. Germline V lookup: CDR1 SGHVS, CDR2 FQNEAQ. V shed 4 bases, J shed 4 bases, and the junction held 1 base outside the gene matches. CDR3 nucleotides: TGTGCCAGCAGCTCGGGACAGGGGGCCTATGGCTACACCTTC. This sequence encodes CASSSGQGAYGYTF.

A single count supports this clone. The chain employs TRBV28 and TRBJ1-2; tentative D call: TRBD1 (5 bases). Germline assignment: CDR1 MDHEN and CDR2 SYDVKM. The CDR3 length is 12 residues. V lost 4 bases and J 6 bases, leaving 9 bases between the germline ends. The CDR3 DNA reads TGTGCCAGCAGTTGGGGCTTGGATGGCTACACCTTC. Its translation is CASSWGLDGYTF.

A note on this clone: The sample contains more than one DNA sequence encoding this CDR3. J is TRBJ1-4 and V is TRBV3-1 (or the pseudogene TRBV3-2), with 12 bases that match TRBD1. The CDR3 has 16 residues. After removal of 0 bases from V and 7 bases from J, the junction contained 3 bases not matched to a gene. Germline V lookup: CDR1 LGHDT, CDR2 YNNKEL (reference sequence). CDR3 region: CASSQDWDRGREKLFF. For the CDR3, the DNA is TGTGCCAGCAGCCAAGATTGGGACAGGGGGCGTGAAAAACTGTTTTTT.

The J gene is TRBJ2-1, the V gene TRBV12-2; the tabulated D call, TRBD2, remains unverified against the DNA. TRBV12-2 is shown as a pseudogene. This CDR3 comprises 15 residues. The CDR3 loop reads CASRPAGGSYNEQFF. CDR3 coding DNA: TGTGCAAGTCGCCCAGCGGGGGGCTCATACAATGAGCAGTTCTTC.

The genes are TRBV12-5 and TRBJ2-2, with 9 bases fitting TRBD1. The V segment lost 0 bases and the J segment 2 bases; nucleotides outside the gene matches: 7. Per germline, CDR1 LGHNT and CDR2 FRNRAP. The CDR3 covers 18 residues. CDR3 nucleotides: TGTGCTAGTGGTTTGGTAGTACAGGGGGCGCTCAACACCGGGGAGCTGTTTTTT. Encoded protein: CASGLVVQGALNTGELFF.